This T cell receptor beta chain was profiled in a study of T-cell reconstitution after alpha-beta-depleted transplantation in children. Preparation of the TCRbeta library involved a method that used unique molecular identifiers. MiXCR was run by TCRdb on the PCR reads, yielding one entry per CDR3 protein. The data contain about 210,000 distinct CDR3 sequences, around a sixth of them seen just once; the ten biggest clones take up around two fifths. This clonotype has a count of ten or more. Germline V lookup: CDR1 SGHRS, CDR2 YFSETQ. This CDR3 is 16 amino acids long. V lost 4 bases and J lost 5, with 19 bases in between.

V and J are TRBV5-1 and TRBJ2-1, with D perhaps matching TRBD1 or TRBD2 (5 bases each). The source material was PBMCs, mostly from graft donor cells, sampled 360 days after TCRalphabeta/CD19-depleted stem cell transplant. The clonotype was recovered from a male patient between 2 and 10 years old who had a stem cell transplant for acute lymphoblastic leukemia, so the T cells may come from the graft donor. The DNA for the CDR3 is TGCGCCAGCAGCCTTACCGGGACCACAGATAACAATGAGCAGTTCTTC. As protein: CASSLTGTTDNNEQFF.